This T cell receptor (beta chain) came from a study of blood T cell repertoires in COVID-19. Across the whole study: Material from acute and convalescent COVID-19 was sourced from the United States, Italy and Spain. From T cells, B-cell-depleted T cells, or PBMCs came the material, which was cDNA or gDNA.

In regard to this clone: One end of the junction is discordant with germline, which a read error may explain.

Germline values: CDR1 LNHDA, CDR2 SQIVND (reference sequence). This CDR3 contains 9 residues. Original processing notes: Amplifying reference gene primers gave estimates of nucleated cell counts. Sequencing was performed with immunoSEQ multiplex PCR; in TCRdb, only in-frame clones are kept and a portion is missing. D and trimming come from the DNA, and the V and J calls and clone size come from that table. The table has under 300,000 clones, over 75% seen once. The material sequenced was peripheral blood. The rearrangement joins TRBV19 to TRBJ1-1, with D hard to call. This TCR derives from a woman in her seventies with acute or convalescent COVID-19. As DNA, the CDR3 is TGTGCCAGCGGTTCCACACAACTATTT. Its protein product is CASGSTQLF.